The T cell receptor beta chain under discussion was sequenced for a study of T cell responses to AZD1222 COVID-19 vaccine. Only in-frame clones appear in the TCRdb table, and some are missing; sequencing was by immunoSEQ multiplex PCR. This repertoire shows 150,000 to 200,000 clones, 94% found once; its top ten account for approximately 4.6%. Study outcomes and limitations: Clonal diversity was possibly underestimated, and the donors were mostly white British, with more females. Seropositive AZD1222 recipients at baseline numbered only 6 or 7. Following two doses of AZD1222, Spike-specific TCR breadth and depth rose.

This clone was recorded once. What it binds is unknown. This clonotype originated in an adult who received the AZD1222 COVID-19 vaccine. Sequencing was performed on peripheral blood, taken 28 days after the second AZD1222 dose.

The CDR3 bases are TGTGCCATCAGTGTGGGACCCGGGGAATCGGACTCTGGGGCCAACGTCCTGACTTTC. Amino acids: CAISVGPGESDSGANVLTF. This chain connects TRBV10-3 to TRBJ2-6; possibly TRBD1 or TRBD2 for D (5 bases each). With 4 bases removed from V and 0 bases from J, the gap between germline ends came to 19 bases. The CDR3 extends over 19 amino acids. In germline, CDR1 is ENHRY, CDR2 SYGVKD.